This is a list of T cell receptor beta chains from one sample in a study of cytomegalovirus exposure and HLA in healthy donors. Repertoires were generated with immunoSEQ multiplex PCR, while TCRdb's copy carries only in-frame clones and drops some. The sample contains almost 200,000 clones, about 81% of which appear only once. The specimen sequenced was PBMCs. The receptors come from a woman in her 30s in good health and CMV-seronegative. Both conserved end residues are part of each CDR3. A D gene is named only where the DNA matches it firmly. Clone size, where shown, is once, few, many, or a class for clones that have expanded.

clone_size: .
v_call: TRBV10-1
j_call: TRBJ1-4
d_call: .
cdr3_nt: TGCGCCATCAGTCCCAGGGGTAAGAGAGTTAAAAAACTGTTTTTT
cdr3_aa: CAISPRGKRVKKLFF

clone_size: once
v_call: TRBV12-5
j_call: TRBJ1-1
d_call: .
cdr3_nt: TGTGCTAGTGGTTTGGGCGGGACGGTCAACACTGAAGCTTTCTTT
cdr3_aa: CASGLGGTVNTEAFF

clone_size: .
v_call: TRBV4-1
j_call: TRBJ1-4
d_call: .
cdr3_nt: TGCGCCAGCAGCCAACCTGAGAGGAATTTGAATGAAAAACTGTTTTTT
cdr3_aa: CASSQPERNLNEKLFF

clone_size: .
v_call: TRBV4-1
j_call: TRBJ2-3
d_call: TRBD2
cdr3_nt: TGCGCCAGCAGCCAAGAGTATGGGGGGGAGATGGATACGCAGTATTTT
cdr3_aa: CASSQEYGGEMDTQYF

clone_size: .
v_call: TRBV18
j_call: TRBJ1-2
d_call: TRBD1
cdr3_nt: TGTGCCAGCTCACCAGGGGGACAGGGGGCTGGTGGCTACACCTTC
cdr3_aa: CASSPGGQGAGGYTF

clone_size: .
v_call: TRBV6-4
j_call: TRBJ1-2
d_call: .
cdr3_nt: TGTGCCAGCAGTGAAAGAGTCTATGGCTACACCTTC
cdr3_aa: CASSERVYGYTF

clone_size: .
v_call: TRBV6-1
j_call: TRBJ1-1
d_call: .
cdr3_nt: TGTGCCAGCTCAGGGGCAGGCAATACAAGGACTGAAGCTTTCTTT
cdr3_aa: CASSGAGNTRTEAFF

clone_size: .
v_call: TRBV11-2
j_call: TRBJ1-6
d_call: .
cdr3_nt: TGTGCCAGCAGCCCGCGGGGTAATTCACCCCTCCACTTT
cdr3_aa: CASSPRGNSPLHF

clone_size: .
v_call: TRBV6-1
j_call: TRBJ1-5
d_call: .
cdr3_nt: TGTGCCAGCAGTGGTACCCCCGGGGGCAATCAGCCCCAGCATTTT
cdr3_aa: CASSGTPGGNQPQHF

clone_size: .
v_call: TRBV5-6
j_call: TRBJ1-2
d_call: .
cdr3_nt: TGTGCCAGCAGCGTCCCGGGTGGTGGCTATGGCTACACCTTC
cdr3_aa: CASSVPGGGYGYTF

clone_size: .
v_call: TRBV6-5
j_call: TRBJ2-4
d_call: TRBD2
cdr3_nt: TGTGCCAGCAGAACTAGCGGGAATACCAAAAACATTCAGTACTTC
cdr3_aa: CASRTSGNTKNIQYF

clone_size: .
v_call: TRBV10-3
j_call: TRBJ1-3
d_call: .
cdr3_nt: TGTGCCATCAGTGGCGAGACAGTCTCTGGAAACACCATATATTTT
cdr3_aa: CAISGETVSGNTIYF

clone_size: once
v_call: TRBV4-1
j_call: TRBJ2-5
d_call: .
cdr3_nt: TGCGCCAGCAGCCAAGATATGAGTTTAGAGACCCAGTACTTC
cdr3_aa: CASSQDMSLETQYF

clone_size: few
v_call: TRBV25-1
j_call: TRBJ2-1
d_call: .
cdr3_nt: TGTGCCAGCACGAAGAGCTCCTACAATGAGCAGTTCTTC
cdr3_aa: CASTKSSYNEQFF

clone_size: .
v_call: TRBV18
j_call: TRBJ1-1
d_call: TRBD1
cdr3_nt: TGTGCCAGCTCACCCCGGACAGGGGGAAGGGCCACTGAAGCTTTCTTT
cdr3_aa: CASSPRTGGRATEAFF

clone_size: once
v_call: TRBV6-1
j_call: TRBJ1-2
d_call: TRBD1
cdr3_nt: TGTGCCAGCAGTGATCACCATGGACAGGGGAAGCGTGGCTACACCTTC
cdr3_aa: CASSDHHGQGKRGYTF

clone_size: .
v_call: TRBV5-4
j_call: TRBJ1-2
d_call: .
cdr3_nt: TGTGCCAGCAGCTTGGCTTCAGGCTATGGCTACACCTTC
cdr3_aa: CASSLASGYGYTF

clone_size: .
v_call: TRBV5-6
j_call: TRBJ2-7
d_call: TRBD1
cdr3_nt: TGTGCCAGCACGGAGGGGGACAGGGGTTACGAGCAGTACTTC
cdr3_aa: CASTEGDRGYEQYF

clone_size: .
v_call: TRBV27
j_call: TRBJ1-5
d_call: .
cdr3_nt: TGTGCCAGCAGTTTTCGCAGGGGTGGTCAGCCCCAGCATTTT
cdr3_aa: CASSFRRGGQPQHF

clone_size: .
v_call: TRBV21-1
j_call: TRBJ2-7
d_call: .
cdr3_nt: TGTGCCAGCAGCAAAGTCGGGACTAGCGGGAGCCCCTACGAGCAGTACTTC
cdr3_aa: CASSKVGTSGSPYEQYF

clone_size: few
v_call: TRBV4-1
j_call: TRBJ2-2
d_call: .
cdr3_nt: TGCGCCAGCAGCCAAGGGACTTTAAACACCGGGGAGCTGTTTTTT
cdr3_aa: CASSQGTLNTGELFF

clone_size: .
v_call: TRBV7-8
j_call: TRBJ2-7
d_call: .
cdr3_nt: TGTGCCAGCAGAAACGGACTCGGCTACGAGCAGTACTTC
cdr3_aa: CASRNGLGYEQYF

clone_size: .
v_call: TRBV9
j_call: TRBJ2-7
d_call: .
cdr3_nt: TGTGCCAGCAGCGTAGTGGCCATAGGAGGCTCCGAGCAGTACTTC
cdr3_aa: CASSVVAIGGSEQYF

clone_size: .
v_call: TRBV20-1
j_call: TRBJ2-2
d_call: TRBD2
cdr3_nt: TGCAGTGCCTCTAGCGGAGGGGAGCTGTTTTTT
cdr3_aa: CSASSGGELFF

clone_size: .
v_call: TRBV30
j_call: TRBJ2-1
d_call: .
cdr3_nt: TGTGCCTGGACCCTCCCAGGCGATGAGCAGTTCTTC
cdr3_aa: CAWTLPGDEQFF

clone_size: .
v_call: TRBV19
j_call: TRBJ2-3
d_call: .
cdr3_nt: TGTGCCAGTAGTATCGTCGGGAGTTTAAGGGCAGATACGCAGTATTTT
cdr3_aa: CASSIVGSLRADTQYF

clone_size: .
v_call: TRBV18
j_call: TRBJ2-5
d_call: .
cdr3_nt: TGTGCCAGCTCACCTTTCGGGGTTCGAGAGACCCAGTACTTC
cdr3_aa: CASSPFGVRETQYF

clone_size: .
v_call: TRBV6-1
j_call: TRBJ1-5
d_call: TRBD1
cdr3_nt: TGTGCCAGCAGTGAAATGGGGACAGGGGGTGGGGGAAATCAGCCCCAGCATTTT
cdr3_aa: CASSEMGTGGGGNQPQHF

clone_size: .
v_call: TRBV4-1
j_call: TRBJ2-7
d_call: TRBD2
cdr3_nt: TGCGCCAGCAGCCCAGACGGGAGTAGCGGGACGTACGAGCAGTACTTC
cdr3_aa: CASSPDGSSGTYEQYF

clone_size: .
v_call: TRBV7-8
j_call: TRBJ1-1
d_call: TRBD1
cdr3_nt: TGTGCCAGCAGTTTGACAGGGGGAAAAACTGAAGCTTTCTTT
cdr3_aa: CASSLTGGKTEAFF

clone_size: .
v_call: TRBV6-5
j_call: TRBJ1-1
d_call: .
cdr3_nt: TGTGCCAGCAGACCCACACAGGGTCTGAACACTGAAGCTTTCTTT
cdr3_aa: CASRPTQGLNTEAFF

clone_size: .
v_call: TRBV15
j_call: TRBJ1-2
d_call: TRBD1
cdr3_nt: TGTGCCACCAGCCGGGACAGGGATAACTATGGCTACACCTTC
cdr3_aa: CATSRDRDNYGYTF

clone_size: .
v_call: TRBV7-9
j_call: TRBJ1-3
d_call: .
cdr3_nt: TGTGCCAGCAGCTTAGCGTCAGGAGGAAACACCATATATTTT
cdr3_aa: CASSLASGGNTIYF

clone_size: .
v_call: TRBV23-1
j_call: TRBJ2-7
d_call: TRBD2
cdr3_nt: TGCGCCAGCAGTCAATCGACCATTGACGGGCGGGAGTTTTCCTACGAGCAGTACTTC
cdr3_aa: CASSQSTIDGREFSYEQYF

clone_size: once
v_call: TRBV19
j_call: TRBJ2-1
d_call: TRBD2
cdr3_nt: TGTGCCAGTAGTAGTACTAGCGGGGGGTCCTACAATGAGCAGTTCTTC
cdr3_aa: CASSSTSGGSYNEQFF

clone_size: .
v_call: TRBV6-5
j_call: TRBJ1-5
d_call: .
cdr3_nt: TGTGCCAGCAGTCAGGGTTCCGTCAGACAGCCCCAGCATTTT
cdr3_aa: CASSQGSVRQPQHF

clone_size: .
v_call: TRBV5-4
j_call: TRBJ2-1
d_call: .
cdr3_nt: TGTGCCAGCAGCTACAACAATGAGCAGTTCTTC
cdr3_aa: CASSYNNEQFF

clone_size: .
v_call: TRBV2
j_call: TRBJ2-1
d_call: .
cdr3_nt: TGTGCCAGCAGTGCAAAGTGGGGCGATGAGCAGTTCTTC
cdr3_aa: CASSAKWGDEQFF

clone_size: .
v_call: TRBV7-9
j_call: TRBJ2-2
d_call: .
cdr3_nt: TGTGCCAGCAGCGCACTGGGGACACCTGGTCACGGGGAGCTGTTTTTT
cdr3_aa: CASSALGTPGHGELFF

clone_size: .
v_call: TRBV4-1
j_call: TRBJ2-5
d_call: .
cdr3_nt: TGCGCCAGCAGCCAAGAGTCTAGACTAGTGGGGCAAGAGACCCAGTACTTC
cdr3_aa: CASSQESRLVGQETQYF

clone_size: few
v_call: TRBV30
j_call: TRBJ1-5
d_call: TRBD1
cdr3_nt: TGTGCCTGGAGTACAGGGGCGCGCAATCAGCCCCAGCATTTT
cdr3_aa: CAWSTGARNQPQHF

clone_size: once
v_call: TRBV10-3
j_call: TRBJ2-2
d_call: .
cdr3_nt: TGTGCCATCAGGAAGACAGGGACTAACACCGGGGAGCTGTTTTTT
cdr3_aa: CAIRKTGTNTGELFF

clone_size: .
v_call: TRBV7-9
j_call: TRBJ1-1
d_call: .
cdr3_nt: TGTGCCAGCAGCGTTACCGAGGGCGGAGGTAAAGCTTTCTTT
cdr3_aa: CASSVTEGGGKAFF

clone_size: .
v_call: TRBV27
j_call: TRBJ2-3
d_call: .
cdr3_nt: TGTGCCAGCAGTAGGGGTCAGGGTTTCACAGATACGCAGTATTTT
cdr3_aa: CASSRGQGFTDTQYF

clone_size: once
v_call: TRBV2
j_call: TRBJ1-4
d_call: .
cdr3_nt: TGTGCCAGCAGTGGAGCGGACACCGATGTTGGAAAACTGTTTTTT
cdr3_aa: CASSGADTDVGKLFF

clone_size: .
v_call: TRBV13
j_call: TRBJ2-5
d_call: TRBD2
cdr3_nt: TGTGCCAGCAGCCGCCGGACTAGCGGGGGTGGATGGCAAGAGACCCAGTACTTC
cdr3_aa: CASSRRTSGGGWQETQYF

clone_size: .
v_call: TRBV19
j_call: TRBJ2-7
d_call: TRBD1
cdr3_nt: TGTGCCAGTAGTTTGACAGGGCCCTACGAGCAGTACTTC
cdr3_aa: CASSLTGPYEQYF

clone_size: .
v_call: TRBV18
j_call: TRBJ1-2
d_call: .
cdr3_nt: TGTGCCAGCTCACGGGGATCCCAAGAGGGCTATGGCTACACCTTC
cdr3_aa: CASSRGSQEGYGYTF

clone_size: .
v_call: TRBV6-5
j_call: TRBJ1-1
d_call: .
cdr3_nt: TGTGCCAGCAGTTACTCGAGGGCAGTCTCGAACACTGAAGCTTTCTTT
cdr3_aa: CASSYSRAVSNTEAFF